This T cell receptor (beta chain) was obtained from a study of Graves' ophthalmopathy and Graves' hyperthyroidism. Study details: The collection of peripheral blood took place at initial diagnosis, before any treatment.

The PBMCs had their origin in about 9.7 ml of fresh peripheral blood. CDR3 regions of TCR beta were amplified from RNA transcripts. The library came from an HTBI-primed first-round RT-PCR and a second-round multiplex PCR. In TCRdb, the multiplex PCR reads were re-called with MiXCR into one record per CDR3 protein. This table has about 700,000 distinct CDR3 sequences, about two fifths appearing once. CDR3 length: 12 amino acids. Trimming removed 4 bases from V and 10 bases from J; junction bases left unmatched: 6. Germline CDR1 reads SQVTM; CDR2 reads ANQGSEA. The sample consisted of peripheral blood. The sequence was collected from an adult man with Graves' ophthalmopathy. V and J are TRBV29-1 and TRBJ1-5; 8 nucleotides match TRBD1. CDR3 loop: CSVGTGNSPQHF. CDR3 bases: TGCAGCGTTGGGACAGGGAATTCACCCCAGCATTTT.